Shown below are 22 T cell receptor beta chains from a single sample sequenced in a study of blood T cell repertoires in COVID-19. TCRdb keeps only in-frame clones here, not all; method: immunoSEQ multiplex PCR. The sample yields about 89,000 clones, roughly 96% seen once. The source material was peripheral blood. The origin of the receptors is a human donor with active COVID-19. The donor label of this sample is uncertain.

The V gene is TRBV2, the J gene TRBJ2-7; D might be TRBD2 (5 bases). The germline gives CDR1 SNHLY, CDR2 FYNNEI. The germline V and J ends were trimmed by 3 bases and 4 bases, with 7 bases remaining between them. The CDR3 is made up of 12 amino acids. Here the CDR3 reads CASSESGYEQYF. CDR3 bases: TGTGCCAGCAGTGAGTCGGGATACGAGCAGTACTTC.

CDR3 nucleotides: TGCGCCAGCTCCATCGGGACAGCCCTATACGAGCAGTACTTC. Residues: CASSIGTALYEQYF. V gene TRBV5-1 combines with J gene TRBJ2-7; 7 bases fit TRBD1. CDR1 and CDR2 (germline): SGHRS, YFSETQ. The CDR3 length is 14 residues. V was pared by 7 bases and J by 4 bases, with 11 bases of the junction left unmatched.

This clone was picked up one time. The chain combines TRBV5-1 with TRBJ2-1; D may be TRBD1 (5 bases). The germline gives CDR1 SGHRS, CDR2 YFSETQ. CDR3 length: 16 amino acids. Trimming took 0 bases from V and 2 from J, leaving 12 bases between them. CDR3 DNA: TGCGCCAGCAGCTTGGGGGGCCTCCCCCCCTACAATGAGCAGTTCTTC. Its translation is CASSLGGLPPYNEQFF.

This chain connects TRBV7-7 to TRBJ1-3; D is ambiguous. This CDR3 has 13 amino acids. V dropped 1 base and J dropped 11 bases, with 12 bases sitting between them. CDR1 is SSHAT and CDR2 is FNYEAQ in the germline V gene (reference sequence). In nucleotides, the CDR3 is TGTGCCAGCAGCTTAGTGGAGGGCGACGCCATATATTTT. This codes for CASSLVEGDAIYF.

V is TRBV7-9 and J is TRBJ2-3; D is perhaps TRBD2 (5 bases). The V gene's germline CDR1 is SEHNR and CDR2 FQNEAQ (reference sequence). V shed 0 bases and J shed 0 bases, with 13 bases lying between them. The CDR3 contains 17 residues. The CDR3 DNA reads as TGTGCCAGCAGCTTAGCGCCCGGGATATCTAGCACAGATACGCAGTATTTT. Protein: CASSLAPGISSTDTQYF.

This sequence joins TRBV19 and TRBJ2-7; D possibly corresponds to TRBD1 (5 bases). CDR3 size: 14 residues. From germline, CDR1 is LNHDA and CDR2 SQIVND (reference sequence). The V gene lost 1 base and the J gene lost 2 bases, with 9 bases spanning the gap. This CDR3 reads CASSIVARAYEQYF. CDR3 in DNA: TGTGCCAGTAGTATAGTGGCCAGGGCCTACGAGCAGTACTTC. The whole variable domain, remainder taken from reference TRBV19 and TRBJ2-7, is DGGITQSPKYLFRKEGQNVTLSCEQNLNHDAMYWYRQDPGQGLRLIYYSQIVNDFQKGDIAEGYSVSREKKESFPLTVTSAQKNPTAFYLCASSIVARAYEQYFGPGTRLTVT.

The chain carries TRBV29-1 and TRBJ2-3, with D possibly matching TRBD1 (5 bases). CDR1 and CDR2 (germline): SQVTM, ANQGSEA. Between the trimmed V and J ends, which lost 6 bases and 11 bases, there was a span of 15 bases. There are 11 residues in the CDR3. The CDR3 is CSVTDSGQQYF. CDR3 sequence (DNA): TGCAGCGTCACCGATTCCGGACAGCAGTATTTT.

J is TRBJ2-7 and V is TRBV5-5; TRBD1 might be the D (5 bases). V lost 0 bases and J lost 5, with 9 bases in between. Per the germline V gene, CDR1 is SGHKS and CDR2 is YYEKEE (reference sequence). This CDR3 has 13 residues. The CDR3 DNA sequence: TGTGCCAGCAGCTTGGTAGGGGCAGACGAGCAGTACTTC. It encodes CASSLVGADEQYF.

This clone is a singleton in its sample. The genes are TRBV5-1 and TRBJ1-2; no clear D. Germline loops: CDR1 SGHRS, CDR2 YFSETQ. The ends were cut back, 5 bases at V and 2 bases at J, with 16 bases in the middle. CDR3 length: 15 residues. DNA for the CDR3: TGCGCCAGCAGGCTGACGGACGGGGTAAACTATGGCTACACCTTC. Protein sequence: CASRLTDGVNYGYTF.

This rearrangement joins TRBV11-2 to TRBJ2-1, with TRBD2 matching over 12 bases. Looked up from germline, CDR1 is SGHAT and CDR2 is FQNNGV. The V segment lost 2 bases and the J segment 7 bases; nucleotides outside the gene matches: 3. This CDR3 comprises 15 residues. The CDR3 DNA reads as TGTGCCAGCAGCTTATTGACTAGCGGGGGAAATGAGCAGTTCTTC. Translation gives CASSLLTSGGNEQFF.

In nucleotides, the CDR3 is TGTGCCAGCAGCGCTCCGACAGGTGGGACGACTGAAGCTTTCTTT. Protein sequence: CASSAPTGGTTEAFF. The rearrangement joins TRBV7-8 to TRBJ1-1; perhaps TRBD1 as D (6 bases). V lost 5 bases and J 5 bases, leaving 18 bases between the germline ends. CDR1 and CDR2 (germline): SGHVS, FQNEAQ. The CDR3 runs to 15 residues.

The chain's CDR3 is CASSIGTNGYTF. Here the CDR3 DNA reads TGTGCCAGCAGCATAGGGACAAATGGCTACACCTTC. The rearrangement links TRBV5-6 to TRBJ1-2, with a possible D match to TRBD1 (6 bases). Germline loops: CDR1 SGHDT, CDR2 YYEEEE. The length of the CDR3 is 12 residues. Trimming took 4 bases from V and 6 from J, leaving 10 bases between them.

V usage is TRBV19 and J usage is TRBJ2-7; TRBD1 is a possible D gene (7 bases). Trimming took off 6 bases at V and 5 bases at J, with 14 bases between the two ends. The CDR3 loop spans 13 amino acids. CDR1 is LNHDA and CDR2 is SQIVND in the germline V gene (reference sequence). CDR3 DNA sequence: TGTGCCAGTAGCCGGCAGGGGGGCAACGAGCAGTACTTC. Its protein product is CASSRQGGNEQYF.

This rearrangement joins TRBV19 to TRBJ1-2, with TRBD1 as a possible D gene (5 bases). CDR3 length equals 17 residues. V was cut by 3 bases and J by 6 bases, with 23 bases left in between. Germline assignment: CDR1 LNHDA and CDR2 SQIVND (reference sequence). The CDR3 spells CASSIRQLSPPIHGYTF. CDR3 in DNA: TGTGCCAGTAGTATTAGACAGCTGTCCCCACCCATCCATGGCTACACCTTC.

This chain connects TRBV5-1 to TRBJ2-7; 7 bases map to TRBD1. J gave up 3 bases and V 2 bases, and 2 bases lay outside the gene matches. Per the germline V gene, CDR1 is SGHRS and CDR2 is YFSETQ. The CDR3 sequence is 13 residues long. CDR3 coding DNA: TGCGCCAGCAGCTTCAACAGGGGCTACGAGCAGTACTTC. This translates into CASSFNRGYEQYF.

This sequence joins TRBV5-1 and TRBJ1-1; TRBD1 is a possible D gene (6 bases). This CDR3 has 14 residues. The V end was cut by 1 base, the J end by 1 base, with 8 bases between. Germline lookup yields CDR1 SGHRS and CDR2 YFSETQ. Here the CDR3 reads CASSLQGRNTEAFF. CDR3 in DNA: TGCGCCAGCAGCTTGCAGGGGCGGAACACTGAAGCTTTCTTT.

This sequence joins TRBV27 and TRBJ1-2; weak D call: TRBD1 (5 bases). V was shortened by 8 bases and J by 4 bases, with 17 bases between the two germline ends. The CDR3 is made up of 14 amino acids. Germline V lookup: CDR1 MNHEY, CDR2 SMNVEV (reference sequence). In DNA form, the CDR3 reads TGTGCCAGCTCAAAATGGGCGGGGCCCTATGGCTACACCTTC. Protein: CASSKWAGPYGYTF.

V gene TRBV3-1 (or the pseudogene TRBV3-2) combines with J gene TRBJ2-2; TRBD2 agrees at 15 bases. There are 20 residues in the CDR3. Germline CDR1 is LGHDT and CDR2 is YNNKEL (reference sequence). The trim removed 4 bases at V and 3 bases at J, leaving 12 bases unmatched. For the CDR3, the DNA is TGTGCCAGCAGCCCCGGACTAGCGGGAGGGTTTTACGAGGACACCGGGGAGCTGTTTTTT. This encodes CASSPGLAGGFYEDTGELFF.

This clone was picked up one time. V gene TRBV5-1 combines with J gene TRBJ2-5; D perhaps matches TRBD2 (5 bases). Trimming pared 5 bases from V and 1 base from J, leaving 12 bases between. This CDR3 comprises 14 residues. Germline CDR1 SGHRS, CDR2 YFSETQ. The CDR3 DNA is TGCGCCAGCAGTAGGTCGAGCGGCCAAGAGACCCAGTACTTC. Translating gives CASSRSSGQETQYF.

This sequence joins TRBV11-2 and TRBJ2-1, with 15 bases lining up with TRBD2. V lost 6 bases, J lost 8 bases, and 8 bases stayed unmatched. The CDR3 is made up of 16 amino acids. The V gene's germline CDR1 is SGHAT and CDR2 FQNNGV. CDR3 nucleotide sequence: TGTGCCAGCAGTCGAGGACTAGCGGGGGGGCCACATGAGCAGTTCTTC. Its protein is CASSRGLAGGPHEQFF.

This rearrangement joins TRBV19 to TRBJ2-1; maybe TRBD2 (6 bases). The length of the CDR3 is 13 residues. Trimming removed 10 bases from V and 4 bases from J, with 14 bases in between. Germline V gives CDR1 LNHDA, CDR2 SQIVND (reference sequence). The CDR3 loop reads CATGTDLYNEQFF. As DNA, the CDR3 is TGTGCCACAGGGACTGATTTATACAATGAGCAGTTCTTC.

V usage is TRBV13 and J usage is TRBJ2-2; the match to TRBD1 covers 7 bases. The CDR3 length is 16 residues. Per the germline V gene, CDR1 is PRHDT and CDR2 is FYEKMQ (reference sequence). The ends lost 10 bases at V and 5 bases at J; junction bases unmatched: 16. CDR3 region: CATKGRRQGLTGELFF. In nucleotides, the CDR3 is TGTGCCACGAAGGGGCGGAGACAGGGTTTGACCGGGGAGCTGTTTTTT.